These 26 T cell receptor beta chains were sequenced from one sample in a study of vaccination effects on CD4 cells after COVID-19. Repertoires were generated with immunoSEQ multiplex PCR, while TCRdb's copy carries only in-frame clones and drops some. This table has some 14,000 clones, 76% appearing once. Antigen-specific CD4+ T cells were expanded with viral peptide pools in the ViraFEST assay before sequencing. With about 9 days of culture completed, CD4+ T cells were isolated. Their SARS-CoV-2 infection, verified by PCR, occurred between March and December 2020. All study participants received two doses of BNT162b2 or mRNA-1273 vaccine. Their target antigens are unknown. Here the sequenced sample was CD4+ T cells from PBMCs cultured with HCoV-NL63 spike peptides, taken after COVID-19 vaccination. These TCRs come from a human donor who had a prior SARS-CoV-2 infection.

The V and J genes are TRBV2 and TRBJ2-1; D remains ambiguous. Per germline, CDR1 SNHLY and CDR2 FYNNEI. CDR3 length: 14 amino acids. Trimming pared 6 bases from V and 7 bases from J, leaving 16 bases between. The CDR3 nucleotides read TGTGCCAGCAGACCTCCAGCATCTGTGAATGAGCAGTTCTTC. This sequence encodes CASRPPASVNEQFF.

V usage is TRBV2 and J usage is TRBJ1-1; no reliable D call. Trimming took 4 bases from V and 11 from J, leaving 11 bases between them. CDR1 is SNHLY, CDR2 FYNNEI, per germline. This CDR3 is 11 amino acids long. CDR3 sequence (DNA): TGTGCCAGCAGTGGAGAGGTTTTGGCTTTCTTT. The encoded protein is CASSGEVLAFF.

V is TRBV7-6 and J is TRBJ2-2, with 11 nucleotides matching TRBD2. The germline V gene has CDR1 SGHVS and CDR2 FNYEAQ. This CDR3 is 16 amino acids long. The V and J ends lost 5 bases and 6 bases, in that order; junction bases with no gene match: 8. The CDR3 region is CASSPLAGGGPGELFF. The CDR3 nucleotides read TGTGCCAGCAGCCCCCTAGCGGGAGGCGGTCCCGGGGAGCTGTTTTTT.

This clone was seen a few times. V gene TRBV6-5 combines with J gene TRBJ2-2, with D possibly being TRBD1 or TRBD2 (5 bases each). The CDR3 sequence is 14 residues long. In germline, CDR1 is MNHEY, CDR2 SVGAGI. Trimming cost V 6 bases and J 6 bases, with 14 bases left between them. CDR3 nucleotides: TGTGCCAGCAGCCGGGACCTTGGGCCCGGGGAGCTGTTTTTT. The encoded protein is CASSRDLGPGELFF.

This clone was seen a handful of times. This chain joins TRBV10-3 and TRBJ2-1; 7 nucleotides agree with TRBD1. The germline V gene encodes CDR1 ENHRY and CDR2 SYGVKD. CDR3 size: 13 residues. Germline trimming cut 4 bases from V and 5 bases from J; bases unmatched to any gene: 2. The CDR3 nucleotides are TGTGCCATCAGTGCCGGGACAGACAATGAGCAGTTCTTC. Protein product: CAISAGTDNEQFF.

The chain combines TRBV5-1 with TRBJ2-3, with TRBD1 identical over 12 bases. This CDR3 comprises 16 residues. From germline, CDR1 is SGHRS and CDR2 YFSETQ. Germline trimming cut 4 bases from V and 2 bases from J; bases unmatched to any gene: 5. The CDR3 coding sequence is TGCGCCAGCAGCCGGGGACAGGGGGCAGCCACAGATACGCAGTATTTT. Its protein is CASSRGQGAATDTQYF.

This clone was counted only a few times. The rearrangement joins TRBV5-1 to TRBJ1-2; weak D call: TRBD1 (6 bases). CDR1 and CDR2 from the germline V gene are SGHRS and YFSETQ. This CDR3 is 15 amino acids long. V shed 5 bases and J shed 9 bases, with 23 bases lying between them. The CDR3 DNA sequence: TGCGCCAGCAGGCCGGAAGGAACCGGGACACAGCGCTACACCTTC. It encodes CASRPEGTGTQRYTF.

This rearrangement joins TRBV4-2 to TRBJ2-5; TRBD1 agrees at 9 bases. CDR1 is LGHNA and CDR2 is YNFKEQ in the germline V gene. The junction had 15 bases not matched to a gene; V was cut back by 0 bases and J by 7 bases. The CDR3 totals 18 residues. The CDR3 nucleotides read TGTGCCAGCAGCCAAGAGTGGTCCCGCACAGGGGGCGCCGGGACCCAGTACTTC. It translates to CASSQEWSRTGGAGTQYF.

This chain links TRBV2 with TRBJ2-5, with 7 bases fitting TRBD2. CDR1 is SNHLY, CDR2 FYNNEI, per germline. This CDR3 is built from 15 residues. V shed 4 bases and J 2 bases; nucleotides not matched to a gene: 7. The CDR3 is CASSVLAGVQETQYF. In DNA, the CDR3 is TGTGCCAGCAGTGTTTTGGCGGGGGTACAAGAGACCCAGTACTTC.

The CDR3 nucleotides are TGCGCCAGCAGCCAAGTTTGGAGGACGGATAATGAAAAACTGTTTTTT. Amino acids: CASSQVWRTDNEKLFF. The chain recombines TRBV4-1 with TRBJ1-4, with D unresolved. Looked up from germline, CDR1 is MGHRA and CDR2 is YSYEKL. V was shortened by 1 base and J by 4 bases, with 13 bases between the two germline ends. The CDR3 covers 16 residues.

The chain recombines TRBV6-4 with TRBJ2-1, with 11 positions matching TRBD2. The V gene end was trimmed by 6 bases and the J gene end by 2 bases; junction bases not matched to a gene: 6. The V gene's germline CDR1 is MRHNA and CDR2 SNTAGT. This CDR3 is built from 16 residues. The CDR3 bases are TGTGCCAGCAGCCGAACGACTAGCGGGGCCTACAATGAGCAGTTCTTC. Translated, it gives CASSRTTSGAYNEQFF.

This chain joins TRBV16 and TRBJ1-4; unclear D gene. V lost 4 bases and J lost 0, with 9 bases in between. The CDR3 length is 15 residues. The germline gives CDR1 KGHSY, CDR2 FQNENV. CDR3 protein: CASSLWGTTNEKLFF. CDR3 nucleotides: TGTGCCAGCAGCCTCTGGGGTACAACTAATGAAAAACTGTTTTTT.

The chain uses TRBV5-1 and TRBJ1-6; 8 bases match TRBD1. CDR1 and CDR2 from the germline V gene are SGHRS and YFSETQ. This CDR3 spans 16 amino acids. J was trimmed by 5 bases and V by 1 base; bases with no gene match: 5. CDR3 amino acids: CASSLQGAGDNSPLHF. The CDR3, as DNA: TGCGCCAGCAGCTTGCAGGGGGCCGGAGATAATTCACCCCTCCACTTT.

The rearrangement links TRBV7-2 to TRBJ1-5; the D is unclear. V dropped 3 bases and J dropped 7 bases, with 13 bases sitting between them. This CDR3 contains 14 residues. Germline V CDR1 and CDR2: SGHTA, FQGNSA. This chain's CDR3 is CASSFPALGQPQHF. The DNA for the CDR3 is TGTGCCAGCAGCTTTCCCGCACTCGGGCAGCCCCAGCATTTT.

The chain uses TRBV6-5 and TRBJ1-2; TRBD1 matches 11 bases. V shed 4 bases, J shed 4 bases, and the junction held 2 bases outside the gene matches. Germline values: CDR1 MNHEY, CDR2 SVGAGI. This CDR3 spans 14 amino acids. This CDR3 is CASSWTGGAYGYTF. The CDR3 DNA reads TGTGCCAGCAGTTGGACAGGGGGCGCCTATGGCTACACCTTC.

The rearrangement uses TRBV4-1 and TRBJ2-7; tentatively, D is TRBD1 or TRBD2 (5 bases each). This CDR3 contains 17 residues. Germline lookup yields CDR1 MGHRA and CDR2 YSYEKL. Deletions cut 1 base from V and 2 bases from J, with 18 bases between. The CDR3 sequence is CASSQGPGRSLPYEQYF. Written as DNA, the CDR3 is TGCGCCAGCAGCCAAGGGCCGGGACGGAGTCTTCCCTACGAGCAGTACTTC.

In DNA, the CDR3 is TGTGCCAGCAGTTACCGGAGGGGTCGTGAAAAACTGTTTTTT. As protein: CASSYRRGREKLFF. J is TRBJ1-4 and V is TRBV6-5; the D gene is possibly TRBD1 (5 bases). From germline, CDR1 is MNHEY and CDR2 SVGAGI. With 2 bases removed from V and 7 bases from J, the gap between germline ends came to 11 bases. The length of the CDR3 is 14 residues.

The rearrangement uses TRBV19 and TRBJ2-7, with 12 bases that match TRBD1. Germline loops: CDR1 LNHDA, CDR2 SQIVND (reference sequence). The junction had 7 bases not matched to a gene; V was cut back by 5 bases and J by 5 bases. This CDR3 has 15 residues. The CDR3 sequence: CASSLFGTGGNEQYF. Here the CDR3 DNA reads TGTGCCAGTAGTTTATTCGGGACAGGGGGCAACGAGCAGTACTTC.

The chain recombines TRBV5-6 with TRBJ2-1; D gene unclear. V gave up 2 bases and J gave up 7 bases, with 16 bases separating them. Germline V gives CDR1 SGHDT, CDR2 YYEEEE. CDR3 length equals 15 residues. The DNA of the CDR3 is TGTGCCAGCAGCTTATATGCGGCTGTTGGGAATGAGCAGTTCTTC. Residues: CASSLYAAVGNEQFF.

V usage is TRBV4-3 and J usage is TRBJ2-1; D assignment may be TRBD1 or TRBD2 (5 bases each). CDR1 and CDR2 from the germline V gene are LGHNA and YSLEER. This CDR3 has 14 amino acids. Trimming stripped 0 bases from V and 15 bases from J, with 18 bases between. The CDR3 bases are TGCGCCAGCAGCCAAGATCTGGCACCGGGACGCCCGTTCTTC. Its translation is CASSQDLAPGRPFF.

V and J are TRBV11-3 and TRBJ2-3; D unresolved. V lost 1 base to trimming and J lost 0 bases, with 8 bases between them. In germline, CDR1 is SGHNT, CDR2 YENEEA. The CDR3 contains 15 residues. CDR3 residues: CASSLGMSSTDTQYF. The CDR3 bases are TGTGCCAGCAGCTTAGGAATGAGTAGCACAGATACGCAGTATTTT.

The CDR3 sequence: CASSALLSGRALHNEQFF. CDR3 sequence (DNA): TGTGCCAGCAGTGCCCTCTTGAGCGGGAGGGCCCTCCACAATGAGCAGTTCTTC. V is TRBV14 and J is TRBJ2-1; 10 nucleotides align to TRBD2. The V segment lost 6 bases and the J segment 5 bases; nucleotides outside the gene matches: 16. The germline V gene encodes CDR1 SGHDN and CDR2 FVKESK. This CDR3 has 18 amino acids.

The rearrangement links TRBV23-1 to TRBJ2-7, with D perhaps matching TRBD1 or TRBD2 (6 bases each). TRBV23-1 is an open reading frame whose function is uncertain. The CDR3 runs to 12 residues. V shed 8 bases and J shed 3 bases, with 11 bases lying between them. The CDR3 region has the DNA TGCGCCAGCCCGGGGGCGGGCTACGAGCAGTACTTC. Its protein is CASPGAGYEQYF.

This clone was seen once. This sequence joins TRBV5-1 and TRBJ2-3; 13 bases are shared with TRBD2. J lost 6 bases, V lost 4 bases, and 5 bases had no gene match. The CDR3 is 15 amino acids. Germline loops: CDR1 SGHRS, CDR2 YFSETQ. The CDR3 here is CASSLLAGGSDTQYF. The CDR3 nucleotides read TGCGCCAGCAGCCTACTAGCGGGAGGGTCGGATACGCAGTATTTT.

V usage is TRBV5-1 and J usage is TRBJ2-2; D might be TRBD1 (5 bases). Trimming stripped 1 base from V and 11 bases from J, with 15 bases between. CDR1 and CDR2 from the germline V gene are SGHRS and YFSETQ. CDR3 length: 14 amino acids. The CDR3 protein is CASSLSQPRGELFF. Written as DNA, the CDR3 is TGCGCCAGCAGCTTGTCGCAACCAAGGGGAGAGCTGTTTTTT.

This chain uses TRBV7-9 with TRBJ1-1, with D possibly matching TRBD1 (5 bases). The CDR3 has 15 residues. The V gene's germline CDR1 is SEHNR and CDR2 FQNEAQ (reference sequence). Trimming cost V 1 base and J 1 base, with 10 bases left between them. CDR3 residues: CASSLGSQANTEAFF. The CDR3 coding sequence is TGTGCCAGCAGCTTAGGGTCACAGGCGAACACTGAAGCTTTCTTT.